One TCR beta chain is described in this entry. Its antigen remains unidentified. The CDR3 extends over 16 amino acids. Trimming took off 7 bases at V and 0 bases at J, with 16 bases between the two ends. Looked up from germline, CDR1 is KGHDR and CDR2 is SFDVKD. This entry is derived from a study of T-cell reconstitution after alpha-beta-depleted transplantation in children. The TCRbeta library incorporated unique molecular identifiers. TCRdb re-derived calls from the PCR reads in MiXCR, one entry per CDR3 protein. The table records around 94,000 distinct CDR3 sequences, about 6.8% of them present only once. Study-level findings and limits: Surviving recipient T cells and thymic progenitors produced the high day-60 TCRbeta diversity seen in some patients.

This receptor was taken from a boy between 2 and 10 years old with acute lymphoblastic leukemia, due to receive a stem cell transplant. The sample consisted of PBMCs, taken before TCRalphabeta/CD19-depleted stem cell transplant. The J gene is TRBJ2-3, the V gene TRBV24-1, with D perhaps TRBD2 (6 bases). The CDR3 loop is CATSPSAGLSTDTQYF. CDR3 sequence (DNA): TGTGCCACCAGCCCGTCCGCGGGACTGAGCACAGATACGCAGTATTTT.